One and the same sample provided the 27 T cell receptor beta chains below, sequenced in a study of T cells expressing NK-cell markers. TCRdb derives one entry per CDR3 protein from the 5' RACE reads, leaving out DNA. This repertoire includes about 450,000 distinct CDR3 sequences. The source material was blood T cells: a sorted CD56 or NKG2C T cell subset, CD4+ or CD8+ T cells, or bulk PBMC T cells (not recorded which). Receptors originate from a woman between 18 and 70 years old in good health.

The chain employs TRBV10-3 and TRBJ1-4. The CDR3 length is 17 residues. Per germline, CDR1 ENHRY and CDR2 SYGVKD. CDR3 region: CAISEGRTAATNEKLFF.

The chain uses TRBV19 and TRBJ2-2; absent DNA, TCRdb's TRBD1 call cannot be checked. The CDR3 runs to 15 residues. In germline, CDR1 is LNHDA, CDR2 SQIVND (reference sequence). The CDR3 region is CASSSVQGNTGELFF.

The chain couples TRBV12-3 or TRBV12-4 to TRBJ2-1; TCRdb picks TRBD1, but there is no DNA to check that call. The CDR3 is 13 amino acids. CDR3 amino acids: CASRAGAYNEQFF.

The CDR3 sequence is CASRQEPTGELFF. The chain couples TRBV5-1 to TRBJ2-2. Germline loops: CDR1 SGHRS, CDR2 YFSETQ. The CDR3 contains 13 residues.

This rearrangement joins TRBV7-2 to TRBJ1-2; the TRBD1 assignment by TCRdb is unverifiable without DNA. The CDR3 runs to 15 residues. Germline lookup yields CDR1 SGHTA and CDR2 FQGNSA. The CDR3 protein is CASRPTGGINYGYTF. Full variable domain (remainder filled in from reference TRBV7-2 and TRBJ1-2): GAGVSQSPSNKVTEKGKDVELRCDPISGHTALYWYRQSLGQGLEFLIYFQGNSAPDKSGLPSDRFSAERTGGSVSTLTIQRTQQEDSAVYLCASRPTGGINYGYTFGSGTRLTVV.

The chain links TRBV11-1 to TRBJ2-1; TCRdb's D call, TRBD2, is unchecked because there is no DNA. The CDR3 spans 18 residues. Germline loops: CDR1 SGHAT, CDR2 FQDESV (reference sequence). The CDR3 loop is CASSQLQGSSGSWNEQFF.

The chain joins TRBV9 to TRBJ2-1; TCRdb indicates TRBD1, and absent DNA this call remains unverified. The CDR3 sequence is 14 residues long. In germline, CDR1 is SGDLS, CDR2 YYNGEE. CDR3 sequence reads: CASSATGGYNEQFF.

The J gene is TRBJ2-7, the V gene TRBV3-1. CDR1 and CDR2 (germline): LGHDT, YNNKEL (reference sequence). The CDR3 length is 11 residues. CDR3 region: CASSQVSEQYF.

The CDR3 here is CASSAATTYEQCF. The chain carries TRBV11-2 and TRBJ2-7. CDR1 and CDR2 (germline): SGHAT, FQNNGV. CDR3 length: 13 amino acids.

The chain has TRBV25-1 and TRBJ1-6; the D gene TCRdb calls, TRBD1, cannot be checked with no DNA. This CDR3 has 15 residues. Germline CDR1 MGHDK, CDR2 SYGVNS. The CDR3 sequence: CASRPGTGYNSPLHF.

The rearrangement joins TRBV2 to TRBJ2-3; TCRdb returns TRBD1, unconfirmable since there is no DNA. Germline-derived CDR1 and CDR2 are SNHLY and FYNNEI. This CDR3 is 16 amino acids long. CDR3 region: CASSPLRTGVKDTQYF.

The chain employs TRBV5-1 and TRBJ2-3; the D call of TRBD1 rests on TCRdb alone, since no DNA is present to check it. Germline assignment: CDR1 SGHRS and CDR2 YFSETQ. The CDR3 sequence is 15 residues long. The CDR3 sequence: CASTLGAQSTDTQYF.

The gene calls are TRBV29-1 and TRBJ1-2; TCRdb picks TRBD1, but there is no DNA to check that call. Germline V CDR1 and CDR2: SQVTM, ANQGSEA. The CDR3 has 14 amino acids. The CDR3 region is CSVDTGTYNYGYTF.

This chain links TRBV12-3 or TRBV12-4 with TRBJ2-7; the D gene TCRdb calls, TRBD1, cannot be checked with no DNA. The CDR3 has 14 amino acids. This chain's CDR3 is CASSSDGTGYEQYF.

The chain employs TRBV18 and TRBJ1-6; TCRdb lists TRBD1, though no DNA is available to test this call. This CDR3 has 17 residues. CDR1 KGHSH and CDR2 LQKENI come from the germline V gene. CDR3 residues: CASSPTQGAGYNSPLHF.

The chain carries TRBV6-1 and TRBJ1-1; the D call of TRBD1 rests on TCRdb alone, since no DNA is present to check it. The CDR3 length is 14 residues. Germline V CDR1 and CDR2: MNHNS, SASEGT. This CDR3 reads CASSKQGHNTEAFF.

The chain has TRBV5-5 and TRBJ2-2. From germline, CDR1 is SGHKS and CDR2 YYEKEE (reference sequence). The CDR3 runs 15 residues. CDR3 sequence reads: CASSLEGAKAGELFF.

The chain is built from TRBV12-3 or TRBV12-4 and TRBJ1-1; absent DNA, TCRdb's TRBD1 call cannot be checked. The CDR3 length is 15 residues. Here the CDR3 reads CASSLTGALNTEAFF.

The chain recombines TRBV6-2 or TRBV6-3 with TRBJ2-7; TCRdb picks TRBD2, but there is no DNA to check that call. Germline CDR1 and CDR2: MNHEY and SVGEGT. The CDR3 runs 13 residues. The CDR3 sequence is CATTAQPAYEQYF.

V is TRBV20-1 and J is TRBJ2-6; TCRdb designates TRBD1, a call that cannot be tested without DNA. This CDR3 contains 14 residues. Germline-derived CDR1 and CDR2 are DFQATT and SNEGSKA (reference sequence). The chain's CDR3 is CSARVGAGANVLTF.

The gene calls are TRBV6-5 and TRBJ2-1. The CDR3 contains 16 residues. In germline, CDR1 is MNHEY, CDR2 SVGAGI. CDR3 amino acids: CASSYRQKSSYNEQFF.

The CDR3 reads CASSSTGGEAFF. V gene TRBV7-2 combines with J gene TRBJ1-1; without DNA, the TCRdb call of TRBD1 cannot be checked. Per germline, CDR1 SGHTA and CDR2 FQGNSA. The CDR3 contains 12 residues.

This chain uses TRBV20-1 with TRBJ2-2. The CDR3 totals 15 residues. Germline V gene sequence: CDR1 DFQATT, CDR2 SNEGSKA (reference sequence). This CDR3 is CSARDMGTNTGELFF.

The chain links TRBV12-3 or TRBV12-4 to TRBJ2-5; the D call from TCRdb, TRBD1, cannot be confirmed without DNA. This CDR3 is built from 14 residues. CDR3 sequence: CASRVGTGQETQYF.

The V and J genes are TRBV6-2 or TRBV6-3 and TRBJ2-1; TCRdb lists TRBD2, though no DNA is available to test this call. Germline lookup yields CDR1 MNHEY and CDR2 SVGEGT. The CDR3 is made up of 20 amino acids. Here the CDR3 reads CASSYVGVSGGADSYNEQFF.

The rearrangement joins TRBV30 to TRBJ1-3; TCRdb's D gene call, TRBD1, goes unchecked for lack of DNA. There are 14 residues in the CDR3. Looked up from germline, CDR1 is GTSNPN and CDR2 is SVGIG (reference sequence). CDR3 region: CAWEPGGDGNTIYF.

This sequence joins TRBV18 and TRBJ2-3. Germline V lookup: CDR1 KGHSH, CDR2 LQKENI. The CDR3 contains 15 residues. CDR3 amino acids: CASSPLPDSTDTQYF. Based on the CDR3 plus reference TRBV18 and TRBJ2-3, the full variable domain is NAGVMQNPRHLVRRRGQEARLRCSPMKGHSHVYWYRQLPEEGLKFMVYLQKENIIDESGMPKERFSAEFPKEGPSILRIQQVVRGDSAAYFCASSPLPDSTDTQYFGPGTRLTVL.